This TCR beta chain derives from a study of blood T cell repertoires in COVID-19. Study context: Acute-phase and convalescent COVID-19 samples originated in the United States, Italy and Spain.

Germline CDR1 reads LNHDA; CDR2 reads SQIVND (reference sequence). The CDR3 sequence is 19 residues long. Between the trimmed V and J ends, which lost 6 bases and 0 bases, there was a span of 21 bases. Sequencing was performed with immunoSEQ multiplex PCR; in TCRdb, only in-frame clones are kept and a portion is missing. In the table there are tens of thousands of clones, approximately 83% of which are singletons. Material for sequencing was peripheral blood. This clonotype originated in a man older than 75 with acute or convalescent COVID-19. The rearrangement uses TRBV19 and TRBJ1-6, with D perhaps matching TRBD1 (6 bases). The CDR3: CASRRVYRASSSYNSPLHF. CDR3 in DNA: TGTGCCAGTAGGAGAGTATACAGGGCCTCGAGCTCCTATAATTCACCCCTCCACTTT.